One sample yielded the 24 T cell receptor beta chains listed below, sequenced in a study of CD8 T cells in ankylosing spondylitis. Study-wide results and limits: What seemed typical of ankylosing spondylitis blood was a TCR beta motif built from about 8 highly homologous variants.

The antigens for these receptors are not known. TCRdb re-derived calls from the 5' RACE reads in MiXCR, one entry per CDR3 protein. The sample records 750,000 to 850,000 distinct CDR3 sequences, approximately 10% being singletons. Material: blood, either unsorted or a sorted T cell fraction (not recorded which). The receptors here all came from a male donor with ankylosing spondylitis.

The chain carries TRBV7-8 and TRBJ2-7; 7 bases agree with TRBD1. The CDR3 length is 14 residues. V lost 4 bases, J lost 3 bases, and 6 bases stayed unmatched. CDR1 is SGHVS and CDR2 is FQNEAQ in the germline V gene. The CDR3, as DNA: TGTGCCAGCAGCTACGCGAGGACAGGCTACGAGCAGTACTTC. Amino acids: CASSYARTGYEQYF.

The J gene is TRBJ2-3, the V gene TRBV10-1; 13 bases align to TRBD2. Germline CDR1 and CDR2: WNHNN and SYGVQD (reference sequence). The CDR3 is 17 residues long. Trimming took 2 bases from V and 6 from J; bases not matched to a gene: 8. The CDR3 nucleotides are TGCGCCAGCAGTGAGAAAAGGACTAGCGGGAGAAGGGATACGCAGTATTTT. This encodes CASSEKRTSGRRDTQYF.

This clonotype was counted only a few times. The gene calls are TRBV5-1 and TRBJ1-4; TRBD1 matches at 7 bases. Germline CDR1 and CDR2: SGHRS and YFSETQ. J lost 10 bases, V lost 3 bases, and 6 bases had no gene match. This CDR3 has 13 residues. CDR3 region: CASSWEGAGKLFF. CDR3 nucleotide sequence: TGCGCCAGCAGCTGGGAGGGGGCAGGAAAACTGTTTTTT.

The chain carries TRBV12-3 or TRBV12-4 and TRBJ1-2, with D hard to call. V was shortened by 4 bases and J by 3 bases, with 15 bases between the two germline ends. The length of the CDR3 is 15 residues. In DNA, the CDR3 is TGTGCCAGCAGTTCTAGGGCCCGGACCCACTATGGCTACACCTTC. Its translation: CASSSRARTHYGYTF.

This clonotype turned up a few times. The chain employs TRBV18 and TRBJ2-1; unclear D gene. CDR1 is KGHSH, CDR2 LQKENI, per germline. This CDR3 has 15 amino acids. Between the trimmed V and J ends, which lost 2 bases and 3 bases, there was a span of 11 bases. This chain's CDR3 is CASSPGPTDYNEQFF. For the CDR3, the DNA is TGTGCCAGCTCACCAGGCCCGACGGACTACAATGAGCAGTTCTTC.

This clonotype occurred a few times. The gene calls are TRBV20-1 and TRBJ1-1, with 8 bases fitting TRBD1. V was clipped by 2 bases and J by 4 bases; unmatched bases: 6. The CDR3 contains 14 residues. Per germline, CDR1 DFQATT and CDR2 SNEGSKA (reference sequence). The CDR3 here is CSARYRGGITEAFF. The CDR3 nucleotides read TGCAGTGCTAGATACAGGGGGGGAATCACTGAAGCTTTCTTT.

The chain combines TRBV20-1 with TRBJ1-2; D may be TRBD1 (5 bases). This CDR3 has 13 residues. V lost 4 bases and J lost 4, with 13 bases in between. Germline lookup yields CDR1 DFQATT and CDR2 SNEGSKA (reference sequence). CDR3 sequence reads: CSATRLGRYGYTF. The DNA for the CDR3 is TGCAGTGCTACACGGTTGGGGCGCTATGGCTACACCTTC.

This clonotype has only a few counts. The gene calls are TRBV6-6 and TRBJ2-5; 7 bases are shared with TRBD2. The V segment lost 6 bases and the J segment 5 bases; nucleotides outside the gene matches: 3. The CDR3 consists of 12 residues. CDR1 and CDR2 (germline): MNHNY, SVGAGI (reference sequence). CDR3 in DNA: TGTGCCAGCAGAACAGCGGGGGAGACCCAGTACTTC. Its translation: CASRTAGETQYF.

This clonotype came up many times. This rearrangement joins TRBV20-1 to TRBJ1-2; TRBD1 is a possible D gene (5 bases). Germline V gene data show CDR1 as DFQATT and CDR2 as SNEGSKA (reference sequence). This CDR3 contains 12 residues. Trimming pared 3 bases from V and 2 bases from J, leaving 7 bases between. In DNA form, the CDR3 reads TGCAGTGCTAGTGGGGGAAACTATGGCTACACCTTC. This encodes CSASGGNYGYTF.

This chain joins TRBV10-3 and TRBJ2-5; D not certain. Trimming pared 4 bases from V and 1 base from J, leaving 7 bases between. Per germline, CDR1 ENHRY and CDR2 SYGVKD. This CDR3 has 13 amino acids. CDR3 bases: TGTGCCATCAGTGGATTCCGCCAAGAGACCCAGTACTTC. Protein: CAISGFRQETQYF.

Only a few counts were recorded for this clonotype. This chain connects TRBV7-9 to TRBJ2-1, with D tentatively TRBD1 (5 bases). Deletions cut 4 bases from V and 4 bases from J, with 14 bases between. This CDR3 spans 15 amino acids. Germline lookup yields CDR1 SEHNR and CDR2 FQNEAQ (reference sequence). CDR3 sequence reads: CASSSGPPGYNEQFF. Here the CDR3 DNA reads TGTGCCAGCAGCTCCGGACCCCCAGGGTACAATGAGCAGTTCTTC.

About this clonotype: The junction and the germline gene differ at one end; a read error may be behind it. The chain has TRBV29-1 and TRBJ2-6; perhaps TRBD2 as D (6 bases). This CDR3 comprises 13 residues. Germline CDR1 is SQVTM and CDR2 is ANQGSEA. In DNA, the CDR3 is TGCAGCGTTGCGGGGTCGGGGGACAACGTCCTGACTTTC. Translation: CSVAGSGDNVLTF.

The chain joins TRBV6-5 to TRBJ1-2; the D is unclear. This CDR3 is 15 amino acids long. V gave up 4 bases and J gave up 1 base, with 13 bases separating them. Germline V gene data show CDR1 as MNHEY and CDR2 as SVGAGI. The CDR3 coding sequence is TGTGCCAGCAGTTCGCTGGATCTTTTTAACTATGGCTACACCTTC. Its protein is CASSSLDLFNYGYTF.

This sequence joins TRBV24-1 and TRBJ2-2, with D unresolved. Germline V gene data show CDR1 as KGHDR and CDR2 as SFDVKD. V lost 1 base, J lost 2 bases, and 16 bases lay in between. The CDR3 contains 18 residues. The CDR3 is CATSDFPKGRENTGELFF. CDR3 nucleotides: TGTGCCACCAGTGATTTCCCAAAGGGTCGAGAAAACACCGGGGAGCTGTTTTTT.

A few counts support this clonotype. V and J are TRBV6-1 and TRBJ2-3; TRBD1 might be the D (5 bases). V lost 6 bases and J 5 bases, leaving 18 bases between the germline ends. Germline-derived CDR1 and CDR2 are MNHNS and SASEGT. The CDR3 covers 15 residues. This CDR3 is CASRRGKAWGDTQYF. CDR3 in DNA: TGTGCCAGCAGAAGGGGAAAGGCATGGGGAGATACGCAGTATTTT.

The J gene is TRBJ1-1, the V gene TRBV6-1; D ambiguous. Trimming stripped 6 bases from V and 3 bases from J, with 11 bases between. The CDR3 covers 13 residues. CDR1 and CDR2 (germline): MNHNS, SASEGT. The CDR3, as DNA: TGTGCCAGCAGGGGGTGGCAGGACACTGAAGCTTTCTTT. Residues: CASRGWQDTEAFF.

The chain combines TRBV29-1 with TRBJ1-4; D uncertain. The CDR3 runs 13 residues. V lost 4 bases, J lost 3 bases, and 9 bases lay in between. Looked up from germline, CDR1 is SQVTM and CDR2 is ANQGSEA. The DNA for the CDR3 is TGCAGCGTTGGAGGAAGGGCTAATGAAAAACTGTTTTTT. It specifies CSVGGRANEKLFF. The entire variable domain, with the rest obtained from reference TRBV29-1 and TRBJ1-4, is as follows: SAVISQKPSRDICQRGTSLTIQCQVDSQVTMMFWYRQQPGQSLTLIATANQGSEATYESGFVIDKFPISRPNLTFSTLTVSNMSPEDSSIYLCSVGGRANEKLFFGSGTQLSVL.

The J gene is TRBJ2-2, the V gene TRBV28, with D perhaps matching TRBD1 (5 bases). V lost 1 base, J lost 5 bases, and 14 bases lay in between. CDR1 is MDHEN and CDR2 is SYDVKM in the germline V gene. The length of the CDR3 is 16 residues. The CDR3, as DNA: TGTGCCAGCAGTTTATTTCGGCAGGGTCGAACCGGGGAGCTGTTTTTT. Amino acid sequence: CASSLFRQGRTGELFF.

The chain has TRBV20-1 and TRBJ1-5; D is unresolved. V was pared by 3 bases and J by 4 bases, with 13 bases between. CDR1 and CDR2 (germline): DFQATT, SNEGSKA (reference sequence). The CDR3 has 14 amino acids. CDR3 sequence (DNA): TGCAGTGCTAGCTTCGGACCGCTTAATCAGCCCCAGCATTTT. It translates to CSASFGPLNQPQHF.

The V gene is TRBV28, the J gene TRBJ1-3, with a weak D call TRBD1 (5 bases). Trimming took 6 bases from V and 2 from J, leaving 20 bases between them. Per germline, CDR1 MDHEN and CDR2 SYDVKM. The CDR3 runs 17 residues. CDR3 DNA: TGTGCCAGCAGCCGACCTGCGGGACGGCCACCTGGAAACACCATATATTTT. Encoded protein: CASSRPAGRPPGNTIYF.

This clonotype was found many times. V usage is TRBV15 and J usage is TRBJ1-1; D ambiguous. Germline CDR1 LNHNV, CDR2 YYDKDF (reference sequence). The germline V and J ends were trimmed by 9 bases and 2 bases, with 7 bases remaining between them. The CDR3 has 11 residues. The CDR3 region has the DNA TGTGCCACACAAGCTAACACTGAAGCTTTCTTT. Residues: CATQANTEAFF.

Only a few counts were recorded for this clonotype. This sequence joins TRBV7-6 and TRBJ1-6; 7 bases match TRBD1. The CDR3 spans 16 residues. Germline V lookup: CDR1 SGHVS, CDR2 FNYEAQ. Losses at the gene ends were 1 base for V and 7 bases for J; bases not matched to a gene: 7. DNA for the CDR3: TGTGCCAGCAGCTTAGTCCCCAGGGGGGAGAATTCACCCCTCCACTTT. It is translated as CASSLVPRGENSPLHF.

The chain couples TRBV5-1 to TRBJ2-3, with 7 nucleotides matching TRBD2. The CDR3 covers 14 residues. Per the germline V gene, CDR1 is SGHRS and CDR2 is YFSETQ. J was trimmed by 5 bases and V by 5 bases; bases with no gene match: 8. The CDR3 nucleotides are TGCGCCAGCAGACCCAGCGGGAACGGAGATACGCAGTATTTT. Its protein is CASRPSGNGDTQYF.

The V call is TRBV7-6, the J call TRBJ2-6, with TRBD1 identical over 7 bases. Losses at the gene ends were 1 base for V and 1 base for J; bases not matched to a gene: 7. The germline gives CDR1 SGHVS, CDR2 FNYEAQ. This CDR3 spans 18 amino acids. For the CDR3, the DNA is TGTGCCAGCAGCTTAGACAGGGGTTCACAATCTGGGGCCAACGTCCTGACTTTC. Protein: CASSLDRGSQSGANVLTF.